One and the same sample provided the 22 T cell receptor beta chains below, sequenced in a study of neurological immune-mediated disorders. The time point: longitudinal time-point 2. Using its own MiXCR run on the 5' RACE reads, TCRdb lists one record per CDR3 protein. The sample holds tens of thousands of distinct CDR3 sequences, around an eighth seen once. Sequenced: PBMCs. The receptors were sampled from a woman in her thirties or forties in good health.

This clonotype was detected ten times or more. V gene TRBV5-1 combines with J gene TRBJ1-1, with TRBD1 as a possible D gene (5 bases). Per germline, CDR1 SGHRS and CDR2 YFSETQ. Trimming left V 2 bases short and J 0 bases short, with 8 bases between. This CDR3 has 14 residues. CDR3 nucleotide sequence: TGCGCCAGCAGCTTCGGGACCGTGAACACTGAAGCTTTCTTT. This gives the protein CASSFGTVNTEAFF.

The table lists this clonotype with many counts. The chain carries TRBV12-3 or TRBV12-4 and TRBJ2-7; TRBD2 agrees at 8 bases. The CDR3 is 15 residues long. V trimming: 2 bases; J trimming: 6 bases; junction bases outside the gene matches: 9. Written as DNA, the CDR3 is TGTGCCAGCAGTTTACCGGGACTAGAGGGGGTCGAGCAGTACTTC. This codes for CASSLPGLEGVEQYF.

This clonotype was picked up many times. V gene TRBV5-1 combines with J gene TRBJ2-1, with D maybe TRBD1 (6 bases). CDR3 size: 15 residues. Germline assignment: CDR1 SGHRS and CDR2 YFSETQ. The germline V and J ends were trimmed by 6 bases and 6 bases, with 19 bases remaining between them. CDR3: CASIPGAGAANEQFF. The CDR3, as DNA: TGCGCCAGCATCCCCGGGGCAGGGGCGGCCAATGAGCAGTTCTTC.

This clonotype was counted at least ten times. The rearrangement uses TRBV24-1 and TRBJ1-2; a possible D gene is TRBD1 (6 bases). The ends were cut back, 2 bases at V and 3 bases at J, with 18 bases in the middle. CDR3 length: 17 residues. Germline CDR1 KGHDR, CDR2 SFDVKD. The CDR3 region is CATSDSDRDTLHYGYTF. CDR3 coding DNA: TGTGCCACCAGTGATTCAGACCGGGACACGCTTCACTATGGCTACACCTTC.

This clonotype was recorded many times. The CDR3 coding sequence is TGTGCCAGCAGCCAACTAGCGGGGTTCACAGATACGCAGTATTTT. It yields the protein CASSQLAGFTDTQYF. This chain joins TRBV14 and TRBJ2-3; 9 bases fit TRBD2. The CDR3 has 15 residues. V shed 2 bases and J 2 bases; nucleotides not matched to a gene: 2. The germline V gene encodes CDR1 SGHDN and CDR2 FVKESK.

This clonotype was recorded at least ten times. The chain couples TRBV20-1 to TRBJ1-1; D remains unclear. The CDR3 runs to 12 residues. CDR1 DFQATT and CDR2 SNEGSKA come from the germline V gene (reference sequence). V shed 4 bases and J shed 3 bases, with 9 bases lying between them. This CDR3 is CSATSGDTEAFF. CDR3 in DNA: TGCAGTGCTACAAGTGGGGACACTGAAGCTTTCTTT.

By proportion, this clonotype is medium-sized. The V call is TRBV9, the J call TRBJ2-2; D might be TRBD1 (6 bases). Trimming left V 2 bases short and J 6 bases short, with 11 bases between. CDR1 and CDR2 (germline): SGDLS, YYNGEE. CDR3 length: 14 residues. DNA of the CDR3: TGTGCCAGCAGCGTTACAGGGTACGCCGGGGAGCTGTTTTTT. Protein sequence: CASSVTGYAGELFF.

V and J are TRBV10-3 and TRBJ2-7, with TRBD1 matching 7 bases. This CDR3 region has 14 residues. Trimming took 5 bases from V and 5 from J; bases not matched to a gene: 9. The germline V gene encodes CDR1 ENHRY and CDR2 SYGVKD. The CDR3 DNA reads TGTGCCATCAGTAAAACAGGGGAAAAGAACGAGCAGTACTTC. This codes for CAISKTGEKNEQYF.

This clonotype was counted only a few times. The chain is built from TRBV28 and TRBJ2-3, with D tentatively TRBD2 (6 bases). Germline values: CDR1 MDHEN, CDR2 SYDVKM. V was clipped by 3 bases and J by 1 base, with 11 bases between them. The length of the CDR3 is 15 residues. The CDR3 here is CASSFSGPGTDTQYF. CDR3 coding DNA: TGTGCCAGCAGTTTCAGCGGGCCAGGCACAGATACGCAGTATTTT.

This clonotype was seen ten or more times. The rearrangement links TRBV7-3 to TRBJ2-1; possible D gene TRBD2, 7 bases. The length of the CDR3 is 17 residues. Trimming took 5 bases from V and 8 from J, leaving 25 bases between them. Germline assignment: CDR1 SGHTA and CDR2 FQGTGA. The CDR3 protein is CASSPRGGMSVLHEQFF. As DNA, the CDR3 is TGTGCCAGCAGCCCGAGGGGGGGGATGTCCGTCCTCCATGAGCAGTTCTTC.

This clonotype was observed many times. V usage is TRBV7-2 and J usage is TRBJ2-3, with D tentatively TRBD2 (6 bases). V was pared by 2 bases and J by 0 bases, with 9 bases between. The CDR3 sequence is 15 residues long. Germline CDR1 SGHTA, CDR2 FQGNSA. The CDR3 sequence is CASSLSSGSTDTQYF. The CDR3 DNA reads TGTGCCAGCAGCTTATCGAGCGGGAGCACAGATACGCAGTATTTT.

This clonotype was seen many times. The rearrangement links TRBV20-1 to TRBJ2-3; D unclear. This CDR3 comprises 16 residues. V was shortened by 0 bases and J by 4 bases, with 17 bases between the two germline ends. Germline CDR1 reads DFQATT; CDR2 reads SNEGSKA (reference sequence). CDR3 region: CSARDMQVGPPDTQYF. CDR3 nucleotides: TGCAGTGCTAGAGATATGCAGGTGGGCCCCCCAGATACGCAGTATTTT.

The table lists this clonotype with a few counts. V and J are TRBV6-5 and TRBJ1-5; TRBD1 is a possible D gene (6 bases). The CDR3 has 16 residues. Trimming shortened V by 5 bases and J by 6 bases, and 20 bases separated the two germline ends. From germline, CDR1 is MNHEY and CDR2 SVGAGI. CDR3 DNA: TGTGCCAGCAGTCTCCACAGAGGGGGGGCGAGTCAGCCCCAGCATTTT. Translated: CASSLHRGGASQPQHF.

This clonotype occurred many times. V usage is TRBV7-3 and J usage is TRBJ2-7; 7 bases agree with TRBD1. Trimming cost V 5 bases and J 2 bases; bases outside gene matches: 6. The germline V gene encodes CDR1 SGHTA and CDR2 FQGTGA. The CDR3 length is 14 residues. CDR3 sequence reads: CASSLGTAPYEQYF. In DNA, the CDR3 is TGTGCCAGCAGCCTAGGGACAGCACCCTACGAGCAGTACTTC.

The chain carries TRBV29-1 and TRBJ2-2; a weak D match, TRBD2 (5 bases). Germline V gene data show CDR1 as SQVTM and CDR2 as ANQGSEA. The CDR3 runs to 13 residues. The V end lost 3 bases, the J end lost 15 bases, and 20 bases lay between the germline ends. The DNA of the CDR3 is TGCAGCGTTGAGGGAGCTAACACCGGGGATTTGTTTTTT. Its protein is CSVEGANTGDLFF.

This clonotype ranks as medium-sized. The V call is TRBV20-1, the J call TRBJ2-1; TRBD2 aligns across 10 bases. Germline CDR1 and CDR2: DFQATT and SNEGSKA (reference sequence). The V and J ends lost 1 base and 7 bases, in that order; junction bases with no gene match: 1. The CDR3 length is 13 residues. The CDR3 sequence: CSARVLAGNEQFF. The CDR3 DNA reads as TGCAGTGCTAGAGTACTAGCGGGGAATGAGCAGTTCTTC.

This clonotype came up many times. The rearrangement joins TRBV3-1 to TRBJ2-2; perhaps D is TRBD1 or TRBD2 (5 bases each). Trimming removed 4 bases at V and 4 bases at J, with 13 bases between. CDR1 LGHDT and CDR2 YNNKEL come from the germline V gene (reference sequence). CDR3 length: 15 amino acids. The CDR3 bases are TGTGCCAGCAGCCCCCGGGGCCGCGGCACCGGGGAGCTGTTTTTT. Translated, it gives CASSPRGRGTGELFF.

This clonotype has a handful of counts. This rearrangement joins TRBV4-2 to TRBJ2-1, with D possibly TRBD1 on 5 matching bases. Germline V gene data show CDR1 as LGHNA and CDR2 as YNFKEQ. V lost 3 bases and J lost 7, with 10 bases in between. The CDR3 extends over 13 amino acids. The CDR3, as DNA: TGTGCCAGCAGCCAGGTTCAGGGTAATGAGCAGTTCTTC. It encodes CASSQVQGNEQFF.

This clonotype was seen repeatedly, ten times or more. The V gene is TRBV27, the J gene TRBJ2-1; D gene uncertain. Trimming shortened V by 3 bases and J by 6 bases, and 6 bases separated the two germline ends. Germline lookup yields CDR1 MNHEY and CDR2 SMNVEV (reference sequence). This CDR3 contains 12 residues. In DNA form, the CDR3 reads TGTGCCAGCAGTTTTTACGGCAATGAGCAGTTCTTC. As protein: CASSFYGNEQFF.

This clonotype came up many times. The chain joins TRBV5-1 to TRBJ1-1, with TRBD1 matching over 8 bases. Germline trimming cut 2 bases from V and 4 bases from J; bases unmatched to any gene: 7. The V gene's germline CDR1 is SGHRS and CDR2 YFSETQ. The CDR3 spans 15 residues. CDR3 protein: CASSFENTGGTEAFF. For the CDR3, the DNA is TGCGCCAGCAGCTTCGAAAATACAGGGGGCACTGAAGCTTTCTTT.

On this clonotype itself: This may be a read error: a much more frequent sequence differs by one nucleotide. CDR3 sequence: CSAKVEGPSYNEQFF. The CDR3 DNA reads TGCAGTGCTAAGGTTGAGGGCCCCTCCTACAATGAGCAGTTCTTC. V is TRBV20-1 and J is TRBJ2-1; perhaps TRBD2 as D (5 bases). CDR1 and CDR2 from the germline V gene are DFQATT and SNEGSKA (reference sequence). The V end lost 4 bases, the J end lost 0 bases, and 13 bases lay between the germline ends. This CDR3 region has 15 residues.

This clonotype was counted at least ten times. The V and J genes are TRBV4-2 and TRBJ1-2; the D is unclear. Germline V gives CDR1 LGHNA, CDR2 YNFKEQ. Trimming took off 3 bases at V and 3 bases at J, with 11 bases between the two ends. The CDR3 sequence is 14 residues long. CDR3 region: CASSQTFGDYGYTF. As DNA, the CDR3 is TGTGCCAGCAGCCAGACGTTTGGGGACTATGGCTACACCTTC.